The TCR beta chain under discussion was sequenced for a study of OX40 agonist ivuxolimab in advanced cancers. Study-level background: Partial responses were achieved by three patients, of whom one had hepatocellular carcinoma and two had cutaneous melanoma.

Study findings and constraints: Clonal expansion from baseline to week 6 occurred in both CD4+ and CD8+ T cells. Average numbers of expanded clones were greater in CD8+ T cells than in CD4+.

As concerns this clone: Its antigen is currently unknown.

The assay was immunoSEQ multiplex PCR, and TCRdb's table has in-frame clones only and misses some. The data contain roughly 46,000 clones, roughly 90% of them seen just once; the ten biggest clones take up 4.9%. The TCR was taken from an adult with an advanced solid tumor such as melanoma, head and neck, liver or kidney cancer. The material was CD4+ or CD8+ T cells sorted from blood, obtained in a trial of the OX40 agonist ivuxolimab.

CDR3: CASSHLPGQGNTEAFF. CDR3 nucleotide sequence: TGTGCCAGCAGCCATCTGCCTGGACAGGGGAATACTGAAGCTTTCTTT. The rearrangement uses TRBV14 and TRBJ1-1; 9 bases align to TRBD1. CDR1 is SGHDN, CDR2 FVKESK, per germline. The CDR3 contains 16 residues. V dropped 3 bases and J dropped 5; count of bases not matched to a gene: 10.